The rows below give T cell receptor beta chains drawn from one sample of a study of blood T cell repertoires in COVID-19. Some clones are missing from TCRdb's copy, which holds only in-frame ones; the method was immunoSEQ multiplex PCR. Among 120,000 or so clones, around four fifths were seen once, and the ten largest hold approximately 25%. The specimen was peripheral blood. These receptors came from a human donor in a cohort sampled during active COVID-19. Each CDR3 is given with its conserved first and last residue. A D gene is named only where the DNA matches it firmly. Clone sizes are given selectively: once, few, many, or a class where the clone is expanded.

>TRBJ2-3|TRBV29-1|-|TRBD2
CSVERLAGATDTQYF
TGCAGCGTTGAAAGGCTAGCGGGGGCAACAGATACGCAGTATTTT
>TRBJ1-1|TRBV27|once|-
CASSLYRNTEAFF
TGTGCCAGCAGTCTATATAGGAACACTGAAGCTTTCTTT
>TRBJ2-2|TRBV19|-|-
CASEGSTGELFF
TGTGCCAGTGAGGGATCCACCGGGGAGCTGTTTTTT
>TRBJ1-6|TRBV5-1|-|-
CASSLSSLSNSPLHF
TGCGCCAGCAGCTTATCTTCACTTTCAAATTCACCCCTCCACTTT
>TRBJ1-6|TRBV4-2|-|-
CASSQTRMGGALHF
TGTGCCAGCAGCCAAACTCGTATGGGCGGGGCCCTCCACTTT
>TRBJ1-3|TRBV4-3|-|-
CASSRGAGNSGNTIYF
TGCGCCAGCAGCCGAGGCGCCGGGAACTCTGGAAACACCATATATTTT
>TRBJ1-3|TRBV19|-|-
CASAASAISGNTIYF
TGTGCCAGTGCTGCAAGCGCTATCTCTGGAAACACCATATATTTT
>TRBJ1-6|TRBV18|-|-
CASSPLRGRNSPLHF
TGTGCCAGCTCACCACTCAGGGGTAGAAATTCACCCCTCCACTTT
>TRBJ1-1|TRBV6-2/TRBV6-3|once|-
CASSYAADAFF
TGTGCCAGCAGTTACGCGGCTGACGCTTTCTTT
>TRBJ1-1|TRBV7-2|-|-
CASSLESTGPEAFF
TGTGCCAGCAGCTTAGAGAGTACAGGGCCCGAAGCTTTCTTT
>TRBJ1-2|TRBV18|once|-
CASSKEDYGYTF
TGTGCCAGCTCAAAGGAGGACTATGGCTACACCTTC
>TRBJ2-7|TRBV5-3|-|-
CARSLLRVSYEQYF
TGTGCCAGAAGCTTGCTCAGGGTCTCCTACGAGCAGTACTTC
>TRBJ1-2|TRBV30|-|TRBD1
CAWERTGGGGYTF
TGTGCCTGGGAAAGGACAGGGGGCGGTGGCTACACCTTC
>TRBJ2-7|TRBV18|-|TRBD1
CASSPENRGEQYF
TGTGCCAGCTCACCTGAAAACAGGGGCGAGCAGTACTTC
>TRBJ1-5|TRBV28|-|TRBD1
CASSSFKGAEQPQHF
TGTGCCAGCAGTTCATTCAAGGGGGCTGAACAGCCCCAGCATTTT
>TRBJ1-1|TRBV4-2|-|TRBD1
CASSLSNRGQRNTEAFF
TGTGCCAGCAGCCTATCAAACAGGGGGCAGAGAAACACTGAAGCTTTCTTT
>TRBJ2-7|TRBV7-2|few|-
CASSLGSTSSYEQYF
TGTGCCAGCAGCTTAGGGAGTACGAGCTCCTACGAGCAGTACTTC
>TRBJ1-4|TRBV19|-|-
CASSMGQGLEKLFF
TGTGCCAGTAGTATGGGGCAGGGCCTTGAAAAACTGTTTTTT
>TRBJ2-7|TRBV7-2|many|-
CASSLRLALGEQYF
TGTGCCAGCAGCCTGAGACTCGCTCTGGGTGAGCAGTACTTC
>TRBJ2-1|TRBV7-2|once|TRBD2
CASSRGTSGRNEQFF
TGTGCCAGCAGCCGGGGGACTAGCGGGAGGAATGAGCAGTTCTTC
>TRBJ2-5|TRBV28|-|TRBD2
CASSTRRGTSGGRPQETQYF
TGTGCCAGCAGCACGCGGCGGGGGACTAGCGGGGGGAGGCCCCAAGAGACCCAGTACTTC
>TRBJ2-1|TRBV25-1|few|TRBD2
CASSGALLAGGEQFF
TGTGCCAGCAGTGGAGCGTTACTAGCGGGAGGTGAGCAGTTCTTC
>TRBJ1-6|TRBV6-5|-|-
CASSYSNRINSPLHF
TGTGCCAGCAGTTACTCCAACAGGATCAATTCACCCCTCCACTTT
>TRBJ1-2|TRBV6-2/TRBV6-3|-|-
CASSHPDGGVVVRGYTF
TGTGCCAGCAGTCACCCGGACGGAGGAGTTGTTGTTAGGGGCTACACCTTC
>TRBJ1-6|TRBV4-3|few|-
CASSQNRETNSPLHF
TGCGCCAGCAGCCAGAACAGGGAAACGAACTCACCCCTCCACTTT
>TRBJ2-1|TRBV6-5|-|TRBD1
CASSYSGQRLHNEQFF
TGTGCCAGCAGTTACTCGGGACAGCGCCTACACAATGAGCAGTTCTTC
>TRBJ2-7|TRBV10-3|-|TRBD2
CAGGDGQQQYF
TGTGCCGGGGGGGACGGTCAACAGCAGTACTTC
>TRBJ2-7|TRBV28|-|-
CASSYSPDLLRSYEQYF
TGTGCCAGCAGTTACTCCCCGGACTTGCTGAGGTCCTACGAGCAGTACTTC
>TRBJ1-5|TRBV6-2/TRBV6-3|-|TRBD1
CASSRGQGDQPQHF
TGTGCCAGCAGCAGGGGACAGGGGGACCAGCCCCAGCATTTT
>TRBJ1-1|TRBV28|-|-
CASSPYARGTEAFF
TGTGCCAGCAGTCCCTACGCCAGAGGCACTGAAGCTTTCTTT
>TRBJ2-5|TRBV28|-|-
CASSFSGQETQYF
TGTGCCAGCAGTTTCAGCGGGCAAGAGACCCAGTACTTC
>TRBJ2-1|TRBV5-1|-|-
CASSLSIEDEQFF
TGCGCCAGCAGCTTGAGTATTGAGGATGAGCAGTTCTTC
>TRBJ1-3|TRBV6-5|once|TRBD1
CASREGAAGNTIYF
TGTGCCAGCAGAGAGGGGGCAGCGGGAAACACCATATATTTT
>TRBJ1-5|TRBV28|few|-
CASSPINQPQHF
TGTGCCAGCAGTCCTATAAATCAGCCCCAGCATTTT
>TRBJ2-2|TRBV7-3|once|-
CASSLLGQTVTGELFF
TGTGCCAGCAGCTTATTAGGACAGACGGTGACCGGGGAGCTGTTTTTT
>TRBJ1-4|TRBV19|-|-
CASSILKITGQNEKLFF
TGTGCCAGTAGTATTCTTAAGATAACAGGCCAAAATGAAAAACTGTTTTTT
>TRBJ1-1|TRBV9|-|-
CASSPMRVGNTEAFF
TGTGCCAGCAGCCCGATGAGGGTAGGGAACACTGAAGCTTTCTTT
>TRBJ2-7|TRBV19|-|TRBD1
CASSVLPGGYEQYF
TGTGCCAGTAGCGTCTTACCAGGGGGCTACGAGCAGTACTTC
>TRBJ1-2|TRBV11-2|-|-
CASSLLELGGYTF
TGTGCCAGCAGCTTACTTGAGCTCGGGGGCTACACCTTC
>TRBJ2-7|TRBV20-1|once|-
CSARAQYEQYF
TGCAGTGCTAGGGCCCAGTACGAGCAGTACTTC
>TRBJ1-2|TRBV24-1|-|TRBD1
CATSDSGTGWVYGYTF
TGTGCCACCAGTGATTCGGGGACAGGATGGGTCTATGGCTACACCTTC